The TCR beta chain described here comes from a study of blood T cell repertoires in COVID-19. Germline V CDR1 and CDR2: MDHEN, SYDVKM. This CDR3 comprises 16 residues. With 6 bases clipped from V and 0 bases from J, the junction kept 7 bases outside the gene matches. Original handling: Cell counts per sample came from amplifying reference gene primers. Using immunoSEQ multiplex PCR, the repertoire was profiled, and TCRdb retains in-frame clones only, with some absent. V, J and clone size are those of that table, while D and trimming were read from the DNA. Seen here are approximately 38,000 clones, about 80% observed once, and the top ten hold around 24%.

The V call is TRBV28, the J call TRBJ1-4, with 7 bases fitting TRBD1. This clonotype originated in a human donor with acute or convalescent COVID-19. The donor label of this sample is uncertain. Sample: peripheral blood. The CDR3 here is CASSPGGTTTNEKLFF. CDR3 bases: TGTGCCAGCAGCCCAGGGGGAACTACAACTAATGAAAAACTGTTTTTT.